What follows are 17 T cell receptor beta chains derived from one specimen sequenced in a study of blood T cell repertoires in COVID-19. The repertoire was sequenced with immunoSEQ multiplex PCR; TCRdb's copy has only in-frame clones and lacks some. Of approximately 200,000 clones listed, roughly 84% are singletons. The sample was peripheral blood. Every receptor here comes from a woman older than 75 with COVID-19, enrolled during active disease.

The V and J genes are TRBV3-1 (or the pseudogene TRBV3-2) and TRBJ2-3; 9 bases map to TRBD1. The V segment lost 4 bases and the J segment 4 bases; nucleotides outside the gene matches: 6. This CDR3 spans 15 amino acids. Germline-derived CDR1 and CDR2 are LGHDT and YNNKEL (reference sequence). The CDR3 DNA sequence: TGTGCCAGCAGCCGCCGGGACAGGGCATCAGATACGCAGTATTTT. Encoded protein: CASSRRDRASDTQYF.

The V and J genes are TRBV6-6 and TRBJ2-7, with D possibly being TRBD1 (6 bases). Trimming cost V 8 bases and J 2 bases, with 16 bases left between them. CDR1 and CDR2 (germline): MNHNY, SVGAGI (reference sequence). The CDR3 extends over 14 amino acids. CDR3 sequence reads: CASGLDRPAYEQYF. The CDR3 DNA sequence: TGTGCCAGCGGGCTAGACAGGCCAGCCTACGAGCAGTACTTC.

This sequence joins TRBV5-6 and TRBJ2-4; 9 bases are shared with TRBD2. V lost 4 bases, J lost 8 bases, and 16 bases stayed unmatched. CDR3 size: 17 residues. CDR1 is SGHDT, CDR2 YYEEEE, per germline. The chain's CDR3 is CASSLRSGGPPGYIQYF. The CDR3 nucleotides are TGTGCCAGCAGCCTTCGTAGCGGGGGTCCTCCCGGTTACATTCAGTACTTC.

This rearrangement joins TRBV6-1 to TRBJ1-2; 8 bases line up with TRBD1. J lost 4 bases, V lost 1 base, and 8 bases had no gene match. The CDR3 extends over 16 amino acids. Germline V CDR1 and CDR2: MNHNS, SASEGT. The CDR3 nucleotides read TGTGCCAGCAGTGAAGGAGGGGTGACAGGGGCCTATGGCTACACCTTC. This sequence encodes CASSEGGVTGAYGYTF.

V gene TRBV18 combines with J gene TRBJ1-2; tentative D call: TRBD1 (6 bases). The CDR3 spans 14 residues. Germline loops: CDR1 KGHSH, CDR2 LQKENI. V was trimmed by 2 bases and J by 1 base, leaving 8 bases between them. CDR3 sequence reads: CASSPTGYNYGYTF. The CDR3 nucleotides read TGTGCCAGCTCACCAACAGGGTATAACTATGGCTACACCTTC.

The chain employs TRBV5-4 and TRBJ2-3, with 7 bases lining up with TRBD2. CDR1 and CDR2 (germline): SGHNT, YYREEE (reference sequence). The CDR3 is 16 amino acids. The junction had 8 bases not matched to a gene; V was cut back by 4 bases and J by 0 bases. The CDR3 protein is CASSPDGGGSTDTQYF. The CDR3 DNA reads TGTGCCAGCAGCCCTGATGGGGGGGGAAGCACAGATACGCAGTATTTT.

V is TRBV6-5 and J is TRBJ2-6; D is undetermined. Germline assignment: CDR1 MNHEY and CDR2 SVGAGI. The CDR3 contains 15 residues. Trimming removed 7 bases at V and 2 bases at J, with 12 bases between. CDR3 region: CASMASQAGANVLTF. DNA for the CDR3: TGTGCCAGCATGGCATCCCAGGCTGGGGCCAACGTCCTGACTTTC.

This clone was found a few times. The chain links TRBV10-3 to TRBJ1-2; the D is unclear. CDR1 and CDR2 from the germline V gene are ENHRY and SYGVKD. V lost 4 bases to trimming and J lost 5 bases, with 5 bases between them. This CDR3 spans 11 amino acids. CDR3 DNA sequence: TGTGCCATCAGTGTCGGGTATGGCTACACCTTC. Protein: CAISVGYGYTF.

The chain uses TRBV5-4 and TRBJ2-5, with D perhaps TRBD1 (6 bases). Per germline, CDR1 SGHNT and CDR2 YYREEE (reference sequence). The CDR3 is made up of 14 amino acids. V was pared by 3 bases and J by 6 bases, with 15 bases between. This chain's CDR3 is CASSWDTGSKTQYF. The CDR3 nucleotides are TGTGCCAGCAGCTGGGATACAGGGAGCAAGACCCAGTACTTC.

This clone was seen just once. CDR3 protein: CASSGTGWNNQPQHF. CDR3 in DNA: TGTGCCAGCAGCGGGACAGGGTGGAACAATCAGCCCCAGCATTTT. The rearrangement uses TRBV7-2 and TRBJ1-5, with TRBD1 identical over 9 bases. The CDR3 has 15 residues. Trimming at V came to 5 bases and at J to 3 bases, leaving 5 bases not matched to a gene. The germline gives CDR1 SGHTA, CDR2 FQGNSA.

This clone has a single count. The gene calls are TRBV7-2 and TRBJ1-6, with 8 bases aligning to TRBD1. The V segment lost 0 bases and the J segment 8 bases; nucleotides outside the gene matches: 3. CDR1 is SGHTA and CDR2 is FQGNSA in the germline V gene. The CDR3 is made up of 15 amino acids. The CDR3 bases are TGTGCCAGCAGCTTAGCGCCCAGGGGGCATTCACCCCTCCACTTT. Its translation is CASSLAPRGHSPLHF.

V is TRBV2 and J is TRBJ1-1; D uncertain. CDR3 length: 14 residues. Germline CDR1 reads SNHLY; CDR2 reads FYNNEI. Trimming pared 6 bases from V and 0 bases from J, leaving 11 bases between. CDR3 nucleotides: TGTGCCAGCAGAATTACAGCCCTGAACACTGAAGCTTTCTTT. Its protein is CASRITALNTEAFF.

The J gene is TRBJ1-3, the V gene TRBV7-2, with D unclear. This CDR3 comprises 15 residues. Per the germline V gene, CDR1 is SGHTA and CDR2 is FQGNSA. Trimming took off 2 bases at V and 4 bases at J, with 12 bases between the two ends. The CDR3 nucleotides are TGTGCCAGCAGCTTACCTGCGACTGGAGGAAACACCATATATTTT. Amino acid sequence: CASSLPATGGNTIYF.

The V call is TRBV20-1, the J call TRBJ2-3; 8 bases are a match to TRBD2. The CDR3 extends over 14 amino acids. The J segment lost 14 bases and the V segment lost 3 bases, leaving 16 bases of the junction unmatched. The germline V gene encodes CDR1 DFQATT and CDR2 SNEGSKA (reference sequence). This chain's CDR3 is CSASPPLAGTPAYF. CDR3 in DNA: TGCAGTGCTAGTCCCCCATTAGCGGGGACCCCTGCGTATTTT.

This chain connects TRBV19 to TRBJ1-1; unclear D gene. Trimming took off 1 base at V and 1 base at J, with 4 bases between the two ends. The CDR3 is 13 residues long. Germline CDR1 is LNHDA and CDR2 is SQIVND (reference sequence). The CDR3 loop reads CASSIGRNTEAFF. CDR3 nucleotide sequence: TGTGCCAGTAGTATAGGGAGGAACACTGAAGCTTTCTTT. The variable domain in full, completed from reference TRBV19 and TRBJ1-1, reads DGGITQSPKYLFRKEGQNVTLSCEQNLNHDAMYWYRQDPGQGLRLIYYSQIVNDFQKGDIAEGYSVSREKKESFPLTVTSAQKNPTAFYLCASSIGRNTEAFFGQGTRLTVV.

The table lists this clone with a few counts. This chain joins TRBV19 and TRBJ2-3, with 9 bases identical to TRBD1. The germline gives CDR1 LNHDA, CDR2 SQIVND (reference sequence). This CDR3 contains 16 residues. V was clipped by 4 bases and J by 6 bases; unmatched bases: 11. The CDR3 sequence is CASSTTGQGGVDTQYF. The CDR3 DNA sequence: TGTGCCAGTAGTACAACGGGACAGGGCGGGGTGGATACGCAGTATTTT.

The J gene is TRBJ1-6, the V gene TRBV30; 7 bases fit TRBD1. Germline CDR1 is GTSNPN and CDR2 is SVGIG (reference sequence). V shed 3 bases and J 10 bases; nucleotides not matched to a gene: 9. CDR3 length equals 14 residues. CDR3 region: CAWSVAQGTSPLHF. CDR3 sequence (DNA): TGTGCCTGGAGCGTTGCACAGGGGACCTCACCCCTCCACTTT.